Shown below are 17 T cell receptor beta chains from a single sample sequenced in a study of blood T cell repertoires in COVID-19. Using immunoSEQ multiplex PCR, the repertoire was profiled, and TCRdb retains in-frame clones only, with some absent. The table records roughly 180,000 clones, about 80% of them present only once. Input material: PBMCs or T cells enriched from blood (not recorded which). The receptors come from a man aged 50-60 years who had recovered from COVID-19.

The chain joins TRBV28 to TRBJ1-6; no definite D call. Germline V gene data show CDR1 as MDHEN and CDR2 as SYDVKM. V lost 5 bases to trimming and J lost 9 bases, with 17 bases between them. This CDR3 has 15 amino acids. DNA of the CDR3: TGTGCCAGCAGTCCCCGGCTGGGCTCAAGTTCACCCCTCCACTTT. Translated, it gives CASSPRLGSSSPLHF. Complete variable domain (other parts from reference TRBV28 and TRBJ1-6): DVKVTQSSRYLVKRTGEKVFLECVQDMDHENMFWYRQDPGLGLRLIYFSYDVKMKEKGDIPEGYSVSREKKERFSLILESASTNQTSMYLCASSPRLGSSSPLHFGNGTRLTVT.

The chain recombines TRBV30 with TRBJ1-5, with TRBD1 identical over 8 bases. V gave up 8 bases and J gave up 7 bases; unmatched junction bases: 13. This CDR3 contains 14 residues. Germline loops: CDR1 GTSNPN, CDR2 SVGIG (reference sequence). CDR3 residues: CAGGGQGGIQPQHF. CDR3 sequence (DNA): TGTGCCGGGGGTGGACAGGGCGGTATCCAGCCCCAGCATTTT.

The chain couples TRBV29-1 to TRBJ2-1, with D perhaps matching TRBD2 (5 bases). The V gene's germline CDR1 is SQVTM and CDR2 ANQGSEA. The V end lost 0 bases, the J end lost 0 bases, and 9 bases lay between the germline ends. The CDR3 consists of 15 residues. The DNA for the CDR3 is TGCAGCGTTGAAGATAGCGCACGCTCCTACAATGAGCAGTTCTTC. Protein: CSVEDSARSYNEQFF.

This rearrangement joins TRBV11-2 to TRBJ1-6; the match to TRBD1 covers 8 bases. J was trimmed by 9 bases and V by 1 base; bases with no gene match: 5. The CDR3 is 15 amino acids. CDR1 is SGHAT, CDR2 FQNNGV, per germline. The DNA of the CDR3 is TGTGCCAGCAGCTTAGGGGCAGGGGGCGGTTCACCCCTCCACTTT. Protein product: CASSLGAGGGSPLHF.

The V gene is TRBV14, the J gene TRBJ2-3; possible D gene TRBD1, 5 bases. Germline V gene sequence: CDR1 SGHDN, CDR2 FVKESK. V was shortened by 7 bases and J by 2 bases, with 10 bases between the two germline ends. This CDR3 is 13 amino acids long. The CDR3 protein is CASNQGYTDTQYF. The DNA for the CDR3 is TGTGCCAGCAATCAGGGTTACACAGATACGCAGTATTTT.

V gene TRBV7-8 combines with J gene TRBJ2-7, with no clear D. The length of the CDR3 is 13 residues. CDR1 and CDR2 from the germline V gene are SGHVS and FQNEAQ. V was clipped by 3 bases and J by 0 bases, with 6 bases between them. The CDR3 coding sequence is TGTGCCAGCAGCTTGTCCTCCTCCTACGAGCAGTACTTC. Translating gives CASSLSSSYEQYF.

This chain's CDR3 is CSVGGAAGGLDNEQFF. CDR3 DNA sequence: TGCAGCGTCGGGGGAGCGGCGGGAGGGCTGGACAATGAGCAGTTCTTC. The chain recombines TRBV29-1 with TRBJ2-1; 9 bases agree with TRBD2. V dropped 6 bases and J dropped 5; count of bases not matched to a gene: 14. This CDR3 has 16 residues. Per the germline V gene, CDR1 is SQVTM and CDR2 is ANQGSEA.

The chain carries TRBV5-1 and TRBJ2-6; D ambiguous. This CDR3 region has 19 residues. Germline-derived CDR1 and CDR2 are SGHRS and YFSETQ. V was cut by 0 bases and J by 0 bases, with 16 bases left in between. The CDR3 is CASSLAPQAINSGANVLTF. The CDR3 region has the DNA TGCGCCAGCAGCTTGGCCCCGCAGGCGATAAACTCTGGGGCCAACGTCCTGACTTTC.

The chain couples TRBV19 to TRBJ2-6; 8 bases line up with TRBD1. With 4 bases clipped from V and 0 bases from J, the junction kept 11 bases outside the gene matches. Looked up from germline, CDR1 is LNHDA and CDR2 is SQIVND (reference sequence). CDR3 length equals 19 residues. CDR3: CASSTFGQGPFSGANVLTF. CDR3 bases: TGTGCCAGTAGTACCTTTGGACAGGGCCCTTTCTCTGGGGCCAACGTCCTGACTTTC.

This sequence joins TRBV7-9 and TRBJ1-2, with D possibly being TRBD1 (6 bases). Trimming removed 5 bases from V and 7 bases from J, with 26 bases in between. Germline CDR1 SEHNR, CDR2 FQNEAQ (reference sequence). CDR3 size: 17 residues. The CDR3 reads CASSDRGGGASLGGYTF. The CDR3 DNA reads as TGTGCCAGCAGCGACCGAGGTGGGGGCGCAAGCCTAGGTGGCTACACCTTC.

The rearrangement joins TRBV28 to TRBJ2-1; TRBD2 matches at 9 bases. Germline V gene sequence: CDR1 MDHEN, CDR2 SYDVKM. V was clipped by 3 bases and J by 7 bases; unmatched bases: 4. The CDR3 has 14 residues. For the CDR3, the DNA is TGTGCCAGCAGTTTTCTGCTAGCGGGGAATGAGCAGTTCTTC. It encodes CASSFLLAGNEQFF.

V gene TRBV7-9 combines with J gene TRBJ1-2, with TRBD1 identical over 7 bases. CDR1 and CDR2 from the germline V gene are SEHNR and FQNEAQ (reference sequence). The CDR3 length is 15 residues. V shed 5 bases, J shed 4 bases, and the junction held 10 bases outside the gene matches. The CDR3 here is CASSAADRETYGYTF. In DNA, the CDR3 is TGTGCCAGCAGCGCAGCCGACAGGGAAACCTATGGCTACACCTTC.

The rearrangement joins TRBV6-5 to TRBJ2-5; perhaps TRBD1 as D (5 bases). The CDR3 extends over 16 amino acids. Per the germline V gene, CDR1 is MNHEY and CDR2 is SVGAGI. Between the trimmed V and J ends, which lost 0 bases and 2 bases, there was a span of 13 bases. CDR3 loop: CASSYSKGWAQETQYF. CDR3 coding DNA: TGTGCCAGCAGTTACTCGAAGGGGTGGGCTCAAGAGACCCAGTACTTC.

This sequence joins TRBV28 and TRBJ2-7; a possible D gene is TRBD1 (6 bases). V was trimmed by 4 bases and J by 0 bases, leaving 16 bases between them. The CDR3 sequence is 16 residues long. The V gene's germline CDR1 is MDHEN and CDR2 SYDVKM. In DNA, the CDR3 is TGTGCCAGCAGTTCTAGGACAGTCCTTGCCTCCTACGAGCAGTACTTC. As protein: CASSSRTVLASYEQYF.

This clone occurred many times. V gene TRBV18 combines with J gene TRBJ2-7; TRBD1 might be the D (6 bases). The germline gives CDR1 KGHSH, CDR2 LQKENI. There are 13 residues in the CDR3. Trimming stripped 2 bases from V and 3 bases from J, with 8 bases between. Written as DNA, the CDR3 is TGTGCCAGCTCACCAAAACAGGGCTACGAGCAGTACTTC. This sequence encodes CASSPKQGYEQYF. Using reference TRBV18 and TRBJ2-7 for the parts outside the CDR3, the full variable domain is NAGVMQNPRHLVRRRGQEARLRCSPMKGHSHVYWYRQLPEEGLKFMVYLQKENIIDESGMPKERFSAEFPKEGPSILRIQQVVRGDSAAYFCASSPKQGYEQYFGPGTRLTVT.

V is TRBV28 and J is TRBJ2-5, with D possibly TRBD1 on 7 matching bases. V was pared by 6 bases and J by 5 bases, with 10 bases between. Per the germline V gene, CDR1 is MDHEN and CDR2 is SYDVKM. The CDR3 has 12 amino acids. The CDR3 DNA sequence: TGTGCCAGCAGCCAGGGGGGCGAGACCCAGTACTTC. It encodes CASSQGGETQYF. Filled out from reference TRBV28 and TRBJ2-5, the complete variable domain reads DVKVTQSSRYLVKRTGEKVFLECVQDMDHENMFWYRQDPGLGLRLIYFSYDVKMKEKGDIPEGYSVSREKKERFSLILESASTNQTSMYLCASSQGGETQYFGPGTRLLVL.

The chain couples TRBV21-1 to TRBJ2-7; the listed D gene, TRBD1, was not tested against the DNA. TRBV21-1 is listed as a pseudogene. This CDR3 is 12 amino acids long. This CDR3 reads CASSKEHYEQYF. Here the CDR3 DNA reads TGTGCCAGCAGCAAAGAACACTACGAGCAGTACTTC.